The entry that follows covers one T cell receptor (beta chain) sequence. This CDR3 spans 13 amino acids. Germline assignment: CDR1 MRHNA and CDR2 SNTAGT. The V end lost 5 bases, the J end lost 0 bases, and 5 bases lay between the germline ends. Sequenced by immunoSEQ multiplex PCR; TCRdb stores in-frame clones only, minus some. The sample yields 300,000 or so clones, about 83% seen once. This sample stems from a study of blood T cell repertoires in COVID-19. The sequence was collected from a woman in her 50s with acute or convalescent COVID-19. Source material: peripheral blood. This sequence joins TRBV6-4 and TRBJ1-5; D remains ambiguous. CDR3 sequence: CASSSSSNQPQHF. DNA of the CDR3: TGTGCCAGCAGTTCGTCTAGCAATCAGCCCCAGCATTTT.